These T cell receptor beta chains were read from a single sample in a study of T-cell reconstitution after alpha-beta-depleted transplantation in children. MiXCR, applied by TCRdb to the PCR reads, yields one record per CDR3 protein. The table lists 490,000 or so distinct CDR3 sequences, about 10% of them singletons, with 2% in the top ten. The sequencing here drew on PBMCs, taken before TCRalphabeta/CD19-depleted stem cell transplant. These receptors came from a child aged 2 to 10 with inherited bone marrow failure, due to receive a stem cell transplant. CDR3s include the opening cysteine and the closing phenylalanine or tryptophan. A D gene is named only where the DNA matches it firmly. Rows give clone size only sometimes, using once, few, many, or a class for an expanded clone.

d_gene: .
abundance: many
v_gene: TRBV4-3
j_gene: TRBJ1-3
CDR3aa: CASSQVGSAALLSGNTIYF
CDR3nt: TGCGCCAGCAGCCAAGTGGGGAGCGCAGCACTACTCTCTGGAAACACCATATATTTT

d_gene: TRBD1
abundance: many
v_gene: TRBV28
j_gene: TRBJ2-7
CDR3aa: CASGLGPGQGVHYEQYF
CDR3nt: TGTGCCAGCGGTTTAGGCCCCGGACAGGGGGTTCACTACGAGCAGTACTTC

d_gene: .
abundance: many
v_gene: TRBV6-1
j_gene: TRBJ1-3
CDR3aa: CASSEDGSAGNTIYF
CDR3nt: TGTGCCAGCAGTGAAGACGGATCGGCTGGAAACACCATATATTTT

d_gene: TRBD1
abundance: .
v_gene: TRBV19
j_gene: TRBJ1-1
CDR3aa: CASSTGGAGTEAFF
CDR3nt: TGTGCCAGTAGTACAGGGGGTGCTGGCACTGAAGCTTTCTTT

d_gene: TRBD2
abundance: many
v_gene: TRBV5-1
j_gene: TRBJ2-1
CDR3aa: CASSLDVGLAGAYNEQFF
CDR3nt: TGCGCCAGCAGCTTGGACGTGGGACTAGCGGGAGCCTACAATGAGCAGTTCTTC

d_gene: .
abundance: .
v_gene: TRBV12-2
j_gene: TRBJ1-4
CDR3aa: CASRRTGVEKLFF
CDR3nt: TGTGCAAGTCGCCGGACAGGGGTGGAAAAACTGTTTTTT

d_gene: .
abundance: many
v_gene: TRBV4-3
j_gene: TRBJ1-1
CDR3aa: CASSQDLSGGWSTEAFF
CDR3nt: TGCGCCAGCAGCCAAGATCTCAGCGGGGGTTGGAGCACTGAAGCTTTCTTT

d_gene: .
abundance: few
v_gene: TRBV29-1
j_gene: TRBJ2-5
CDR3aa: CSVEPMAPKETQYF
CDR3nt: TGCAGCGTTGAACCGATGGCCCCTAAAGAGACCCAGTACTTC

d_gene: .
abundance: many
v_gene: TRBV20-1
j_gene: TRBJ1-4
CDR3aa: CSARQGYNEKLFF
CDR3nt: TGCAGTGCTAGGCAGGGGTATAATGAAAAACTGTTTTTT

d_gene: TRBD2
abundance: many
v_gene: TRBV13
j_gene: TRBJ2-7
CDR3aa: CASSQTSGYEQYF
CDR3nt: TGTGCCAGCAGCCAAACTAGCGGGTACGAGCAGTACTTC

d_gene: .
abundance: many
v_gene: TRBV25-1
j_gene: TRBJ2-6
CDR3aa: CASSDWSPITGANVLTF
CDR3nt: TGTGCCAGCAGTGATTGGTCCCCTATAACTGGGGCCAACGTCCTGACTTTC

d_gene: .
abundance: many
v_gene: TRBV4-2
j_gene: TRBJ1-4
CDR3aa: CASSQDGRATNEKLFF
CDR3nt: TGTGCCAGCAGCCAAGATGGGAGGGCAACTAATGAAAAACTGTTTTTT

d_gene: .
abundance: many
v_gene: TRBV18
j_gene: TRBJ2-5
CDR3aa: CASSHGIEETQYF
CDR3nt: TGTGCCAGCTCACACGGGATAGAAGAGACCCAGTACTTC

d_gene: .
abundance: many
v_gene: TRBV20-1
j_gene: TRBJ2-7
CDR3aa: CSASMRLTAYEQYF
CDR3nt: TGCAGTGCTAGTATGAGGCTAACTGCCTACGAGCAGTACTTC

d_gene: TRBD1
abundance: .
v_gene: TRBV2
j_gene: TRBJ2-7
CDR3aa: CASRDRVIYEQYF
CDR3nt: TGTGCCAGCCGGGACAGGGTAATCTACGAGCAGTACTTC

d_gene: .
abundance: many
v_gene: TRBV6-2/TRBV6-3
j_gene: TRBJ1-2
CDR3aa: CASSYGRQDYYGYTF
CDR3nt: TGTGCCAGCAGTTACGGGCGACAGGATTACTATGGCTACACCTTC

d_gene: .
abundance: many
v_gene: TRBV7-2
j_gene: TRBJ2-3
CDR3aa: CASSPGRTSTDTQYF
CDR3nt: TGTGCCAGCAGTCCCGGGCGCACTAGCACAGATACGCAGTATTTT

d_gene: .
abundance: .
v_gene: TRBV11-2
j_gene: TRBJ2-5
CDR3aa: CASSLDDLAGETQYF
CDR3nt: TGTGCCAGCAGCTTAGATGACTTAGCCGGGGAGACCCAGTACTTC

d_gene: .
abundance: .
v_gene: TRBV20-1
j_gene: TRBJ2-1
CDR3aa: CSASRLGAANYNEQFF
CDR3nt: TGCAGTGCTAGTCGTTTGGGAGCGGCTAACTACAATGAGCAGTTCTTC

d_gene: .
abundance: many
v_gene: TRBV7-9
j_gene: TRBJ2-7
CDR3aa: CASSSSGVSYEQYF
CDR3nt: TGTGCCAGCAGCTCCAGCGGTGTCTCCTACGAGCAGTACTTC

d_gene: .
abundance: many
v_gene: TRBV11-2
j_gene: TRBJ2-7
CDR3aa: CASSMPNGYEQYF
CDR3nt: TGTGCCAGCAGCATGCCTAACGGGTACGAGCAGTACTTC

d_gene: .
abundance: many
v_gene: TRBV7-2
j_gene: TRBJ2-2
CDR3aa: CASSLDAPWDTGELFF
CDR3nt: TGTGCCAGCAGCTTAGATGCTCCGTGGGACACCGGGGAGCTGTTTTTT

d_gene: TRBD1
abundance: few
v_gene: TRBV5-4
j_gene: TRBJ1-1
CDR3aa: CASRQGGQFTEAFF
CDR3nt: TGTGCCAGCAGACAGGGGGGACAATTCACTGAAGCTTTCTTT